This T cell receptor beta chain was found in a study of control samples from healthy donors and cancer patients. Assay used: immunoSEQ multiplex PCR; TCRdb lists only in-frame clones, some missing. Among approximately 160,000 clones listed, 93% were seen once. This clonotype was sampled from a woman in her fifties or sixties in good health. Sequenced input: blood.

The CDR3 DNA sequence: TGTGCCAGCAGTTACCCCCGTTCAGAGCAGTACTTC. Translation gives CASSYPRSEQYF. This sequence joins TRBV6-6 and TRBJ2-7; D remains unclear. There are 12 residues in the CDR3. Germline V CDR1 and CDR2: MNHNY, SVGAGI (reference sequence). V lost 2 bases and J 7 bases, leaving 9 bases between the germline ends.